Listed below are T cell receptor beta chains from one sample, sequenced in a study of blood T cell repertoires in COVID-19. Only in-frame clones appear in the TCRdb table, and some are missing; sequencing was by immunoSEQ multiplex PCR. The data contain more than 200,000 clones, roughly 90% of them singletons. The sample taken for sequencing was peripheral blood. These receptor sequences come from a man between 65 and 79 years old with acute or convalescent COVID-19. Both conserved end residues are part of each CDR3. A D gene is named only where the DNA matches it firmly. Clone size appears in some rows only: once, few, many, or a class for an expanded clone.

-	-	15	TRBJ2-1	TRBV18	CASSLSTAGLLEQFF	TGTGCCAGCTCACTCTCAACGGCGGGACTCCTTGAGCAGTTCTTC
-	TRBD1	16	TRBJ1-3	TRBV4-2	CASSHTGADSGNTIYF	TGTGCCAGCAGCCACACAGGGGCTGACTCTGGAAACACCATATATTTT
-	TRBD1	17	TRBJ2-2	TRBV11-3	CASSLGFGTGPTGELFF	TGTGCCAGCAGCTTAGGGTTCGGGACAGGGCCCACCGGGGAGCTGTTTTTT
-	-	15	TRBJ2-5	TRBV7-2	CASSVLNGSPETQYF	TGTGCCAGCAGCGTATTAAACGGGAGTCCAGAGACCCAGTACTTC
-	-	14	TRBJ2-2	TRBV2	CASMVESRAGELFF	TGTGCCAGCATGGTCGAGTCTCGCGCCGGGGAGCTGTTTTTT
-	-	16	TRBJ2-4	TRBV28	CASSAGTLLAKNIQYF	TGTGCCAGCAGTGCCGGGACTCTGCTAGCCAAAAACATTCAGTACTTC
-	-	15	TRBJ2-5	TRBV4-1	CASSQDGPSQETQYF	TGCGCCAGCAGCCAAGATGGCCCTAGCCAAGAGACCCAGTACTTC
-	-	13	TRBJ2-2	TRBV9	CASSYGNTGELFF	TGTGCCAGCAGCTACGGGAACACCGGGGAGCTGTTTTTT
-	TRBD1	17	TRBJ1-1	TRBV4-2	CASSQAVAGQGNTEAFF	TGTGCCAGCAGCCAGGCAGTGGCGGGACAGGGGAACACTGAAGCTTTCTTT
-	TRBD2	16	TRBJ2-2	TRBV9	CASSGGLAGATGELFF	TGTGCCAGCAGCGGTGGACTAGCGGGAGCCACCGGGGAGCTGTTTTTT
-	TRBD2	14	TRBJ2-7	TRBV3-1/TRBV3-2	CASSAGLVVYEQYF	TGTGCCAGCAGCGCTGGACTAGTAGTCTACGAGCAGTACTTC
-	-	15	TRBJ2-1	TRBV15	CATSPLGGSYNEQFF	TGTGCCACCAGCCCCCTGGGGGGATCCTACAATGAGCAGTTCTTC
-	-	15	TRBJ1-1	TRBV7-3	CASSLTRQTNTEAFF	TGTGCCAGCAGCTTAACGAGGCAGACGAACACTGAAGCTTTCTTT
-	-	13	TRBJ2-7	TRBV7-9	CASSYGQTYEQYF	TGTGCCAGCAGCTACGGACAGACCTACGAGCAGTACTTC
-	TRBD1	13	TRBJ1-6	TRBV28	CASSYGQASTLHF	TGTGCCAGCAGTTACGGACAGGCTTCGACCCTCCACTTT
-	TRBD1	14	TRBJ1-1	TRBV7-9	CASSSTGVNTEAFF	TGTGCCAGCAGCTCGACAGGGGTGAACACTGAAGCTTTCTTT
-	TRBD1	17	TRBJ1-1	TRBV4-1	CASSQPSGTGANTEAFF	TGCGCCAGCAGCCAACCCTCCGGGACAGGGGCTAACACTGAAGCTTTCTTT
-	-	14	TRBJ2-6	TRBV6-1	CASSESSGANVLTF	TGTGCCAGCAGTGAATCATCTGGGGCCAACGTCCTGACTTTC
-	TRBD1	17	TRBJ2-6	TRBV4-2	CASSPGQSISGANVLTF	TGTGCCAGCAGCCCGGGACAGTCTATTTCTGGGGCCAACGTCCTGACTTTC
-	TRBD1	14	TRBJ1-1	TRBV27	CASSDRQGRTEAFF	TGTGCCAGCAGTGACCGACAGGGTCGGACTGAAGCTTTCTTT
-	-	13	TRBJ1-5	TRBV2	CASRYAVRQPQHF	TGTGCCAGCAGATACGCGGTTCGGCAGCCCCAGCATTTT
-	-	15	TRBJ2-1	TRBV5-4	CASSPSSARDNEQFF	TGTGCCAGCAGTCCTTCTAGCGCCCGTGACAATGAGCAGTTCTTC
-	-	15	TRBJ1-2	TRBV5-1	CASSLGTDLNYGYTF	TGCGCCAGCAGCTTGGGGACAGATCTAAACTATGGCTACACCTTC
-	TRBD2	16	TRBJ2-7	TRBV6-1	CASSGPSGRAVYEQYF	TGTGCCAGCAGTGGACCTAGCGGGAGGGCAGTCTACGAGCAGTACTTC
once	-	15	TRBJ2-5	TRBV4-3	CASSQQIGQAETQYF	TGCGCCAGCAGCCAACAGATAGGACAAGCAGAGACCCAGTACTTC
-	TRBD2	16	TRBJ2-5	TRBV5-1	CASSLATSGSTETQYF	TGCGCCAGCAGCTTGGCAACTAGCGGGAGTACAGAGACCCAGTACTTC
-	TRBD1	15	TRBJ2-1	TRBV18	CASSPRGQGPNEQFF	TGTGCCAGCTCACCTCGGGGACAGGGACCCAATGAGCAGTTCTTC